The 2 T cell receptor beta chains listed next were all sequenced from one sample in a study of read filtering for tumor transcriptome and immune sequencing. From 350 to 500 ng of RNA, a library with molecular barcoded alpha/delta and beta/gamma adaptors was made. One entry per CDR3 protein, called by TCRdb with MiXCR from the reads. The table includes about 86,000 distinct CDR3 sequences, 9% to 15% detected once. Sequenced: a population of CD138-negative cells sorted from bone marrow. Every receptor here comes from a donor older than 35 with multiple myeloma.

This clonotype was seen at least ten times. The V gene is TRBV28, the J gene TRBJ1-5, with 7 positions matching TRBD1. From germline, CDR1 is MDHEN and CDR2 SYDVKM. This CDR3 is 17 amino acids long. With 5 bases clipped from V and 0 bases from J, the junction kept 10 bases outside the gene matches. CDR3 nucleotide sequence: TGTGCCAGCAGTCCCGGACAGGAGCTATATAGCAATCAGCCCCAGCATTTT. Amino acids: CASSPGQELYSNQPQHF.

In the case of this clonotype: This may be a read error, as it is one base from a much larger clone. The chain joins TRBV14 to TRBJ2-7; either TRBD1 or TRBD2 may fit D (6 bases each). Per the germline V gene, CDR1 is SGHDN and CDR2 is FVKESK. This CDR3 spans 16 amino acids. V lost 3 bases and J lost 0, with 15 bases in between. The CDR3 sequence: CASSQKGGGHSYEQYF. CDR3 coding DNA: TGTGCCAGCAGCCAGAAAGGTGGGGGGCACTCCTACGAGCAGTACTTC.